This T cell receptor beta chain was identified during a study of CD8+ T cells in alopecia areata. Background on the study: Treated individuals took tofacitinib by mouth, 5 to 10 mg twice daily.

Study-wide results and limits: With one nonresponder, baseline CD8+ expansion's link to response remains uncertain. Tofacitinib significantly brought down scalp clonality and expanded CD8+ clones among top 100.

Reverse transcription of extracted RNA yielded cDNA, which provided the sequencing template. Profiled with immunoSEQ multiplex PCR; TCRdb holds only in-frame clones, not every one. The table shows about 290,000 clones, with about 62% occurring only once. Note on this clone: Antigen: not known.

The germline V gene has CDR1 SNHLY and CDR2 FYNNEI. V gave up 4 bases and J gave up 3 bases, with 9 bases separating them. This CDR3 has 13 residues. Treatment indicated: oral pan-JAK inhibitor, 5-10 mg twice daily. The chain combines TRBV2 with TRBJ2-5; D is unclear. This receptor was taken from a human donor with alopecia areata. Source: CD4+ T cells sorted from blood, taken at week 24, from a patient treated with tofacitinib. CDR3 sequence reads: CASSVQIEETQYF. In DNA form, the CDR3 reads TGTGCCAGCAGTGTACAGATCGAAGAGACCCAGTACTTC. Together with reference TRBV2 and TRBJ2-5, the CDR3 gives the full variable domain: EPEVTQTPSHQVTQMGQEVILRCVPISNHLYFYWYRQILGQKVEFLVSFYNNEISEKSEIFDDQFSVERPDGSNFTLKIRSTKLEDSAMYFCASSVQIEETQYFGPGTRLLVL.